The 14 T cell receptor beta chains presented below share a single source sample, sequenced in a study of CD8+ T cells in alopecia areata (dated by TCRdb to the late 2010s). Preparation of the library involved the immunoSEQ multiplex PCR assay. RNA was extracted from all samples and reverse transcribed into cDNA, which served as template for TCR sequencing. Sourced from immuneACCESS, this table was stored by TCRdb with only in-frame sequences that have V and J called. A share of the clones is absent; for the studies checked, an unresolved V gene accounts for under half, and the remainder has no known explanation. The sample records 150,000 to 200,000 clones, 50% to 60% of which are singletons. 14% to 15% of the sample is taken by the ten largest. The time point label of this sample denotes: baseline before oral tofacitinib. This sample comprised CD4+ T cells sorted from blood, obtained at week 0. The receptors derive from a human donor with alopecia areata.

This clone came up a few times. The chain is built from TRBV29-1 and TRBJ2-1; D call uncertain. Trimming pared 0 bases from V and 2 bases from J, leaving 11 bases between. This CDR3 comprises 15 residues. Germline V gives CDR1 SQVTM, CDR2 ANQGSEA. CDR3 sequence reads: CSVEDPGRPYNEQFF. The CDR3 DNA follows: TGCAGCGTTGAAGATCCCGGGCGCCCCTACAATGAGCAGTTCTTC.

The rearrangement links TRBV14 to TRBJ1-6; weak D call: TRBD1 (5 bases). V lost 5 bases and J lost 4, with 9 bases in between. This CDR3 is built from 14 residues. The germline CDR1 and CDR2 sequences are SGHDN and FVKESK. CDR3 amino acids: CASSVGGYNSPLHF. The CDR3 DNA sequence: TGTGCCAGCAGCGTCGGGGGTTATAATTCACCCCTCCACTTT.

The chain employs TRBV11-2 and TRBJ2-5; D uncertain. Trimming pared 2 bases from V and 5 bases from J, leaving 3 bases between. The germline CDR1 and CDR2 sequences are SGHAT and FQNNGV. This CDR3 has 11 amino acids. Here the CDR3 reads CASSLLETQYF. The CDR3 DNA reads TGTGCCAGCAGCTTACTTGAGACCCAGTACTTC.

This clone was seen a few times. The gene calls are TRBV7-2 and TRBJ2-5; 7 bases fit TRBD1. The germline V gene encodes CDR1 SGHTA and CDR2 FQGNSA. V trimming: 5 bases; J trimming: 2 bases; junction bases outside the gene matches: 8. There are 15 residues in the CDR3. DNA of the CDR3: TGTGCCAGCAGCCCTAGCCCGGGACAGCAAGAGACCCAGTACTTC. It codes for CASSPSPGQQETQYF.

The chain uses TRBV14 and TRBJ2-3; D unresolved. The V gene's germline CDR1 is SGHDN and CDR2 FVKESK. The CDR3 is 12 amino acids. V gave up 4 bases and J gave up 7 bases, with 9 bases separating them. The CDR3 spells CASSRSRNTQYF. CDR3 nucleotides: TGTGCCAGCAGCCGATCAAGAAATACGCAGTATTTT.

The rearrangement links TRBV27 to TRBJ2-5; no firm D call. Trimming cost V 5 bases and J 2 bases, with 15 bases left between them. The CDR3 extends over 15 amino acids. Germline assignment: CDR1 MNHEY and CDR2 SMNVEV (reference sequence). In DNA, the CDR3 is TGTGCCAGCAGTCTGAGAGGCCCGATTCAAGAGACCCAGTACTTC. It is translated as CASSLRGPIQETQYF.

The chain joins TRBV27 to TRBJ2-3; D may be TRBD1 (5 bases). The V end lost 3 bases, the J end lost 4 bases, and 14 bases lay between the germline ends. This CDR3 comprises 15 residues. From germline, CDR1 is MNHEY and CDR2 SMNVEV (reference sequence). CDR3 region: CASSFVGAGADTQYF. The CDR3 bases are TGTGCCAGCAGTTTTGTAGGGGCTGGGGCAGATACGCAGTATTTT.

This clone has only a few counts. The J gene is TRBJ2-7, the V gene TRBV11-3, with D maybe TRBD2 (6 bases). V lost 4 bases, J lost 0 bases, and 13 bases lay in between. The CDR3 length is 15 residues. CDR1 SGHNT and CDR2 YENEEA come from the germline V gene. In nucleotides, the CDR3 is TGTGCCAGCAGCTCGGGAGCCCTGTCCTCCTACGAGCAGTACTTC. It yields the protein CASSSGALSSYEQYF.

For this clone: Other DNA sequences of this sample code for an identical CDR3. The chain carries TRBV25-1 and TRBJ2-5; D gene unclear. The CDR3 has 11 residues. CDR1 is MGHDK and CDR2 is SYGVNS in the germline V gene. Trimming took 4 bases from V and 5 from J, leaving 5 bases between them. The DNA for the CDR3 is TGTGCCAGCAGTGGAAGGGAGACCCAGTACTTC. Translating it yields CASSGRETQYF.

This sequence joins TRBV19 and TRBJ2-7, with TRBD1 identical over 7 bases. CDR3 length: 15 amino acids. Trimming removed 3 bases from V and 2 bases from J; junction bases left unmatched: 7. CDR1 is LNHDA, CDR2 SQIVND, per germline (reference sequence). CDR3 loop: CASSIGDSSTYEQYF. In nucleotides, the CDR3 is TGTGCCAGTAGTATTGGGGACAGTTCAACCTACGAGCAGTACTTC.

The J gene is TRBJ2-7, the V gene TRBV30, with D tentatively TRBD2 (5 bases). The CDR3 contains 13 residues. Trimming left V 3 bases short and J 7 bases short, with 16 bases between. CDR1 and CDR2 from the germline V gene are GTSNPN and SVGIG (reference sequence). Here the CDR3 reads CAWRKPGKMEQYF. CDR3 DNA: TGTGCCTGGAGGAAACCGGGGAAGATGGAGCAGTACTTC. The variable domain in full, completed from reference TRBV30 and TRBJ2-7, reads SQTIHQWPATLVQPVGSPLSLECTVEGTSNPNLYWYRQAAGRGLQLLFYSVGIGQISSEVPQNLSASRPQDRQFILSSKKLLLSDSGFYLCAWRKPGKMEQYFGPGTRLTVT.

This clone appeared a single time. V is TRBV2 and J is TRBJ2-7; the D gene is possibly TRBD1 (6 bases). Germline assignment: CDR1 SNHLY and CDR2 FYNNEI. CDR3 length equals 12 residues. The V gene lost 4 bases and the J gene lost 5 bases, with 9 bases spanning the gap. In nucleotides, the CDR3 is TGTGCCAGCAGTGCAACAGGGCACGAGCAGTACTTC. Protein: CASSATGHEQYF.

The CDR3 DNA follows: TGTGCCTGGATTCACTCTCCGGCCGAAGCTTTCTTT. This gives the protein CAWIHSPAEAFF. The chain joins TRBV30 to TRBJ1-1; no clear D. Germline assignment: CDR1 GTSNPN and CDR2 SVGIG (reference sequence). Trimming took 4 bases from V and 8 from J, leaving 14 bases between them. CDR3 length equals 12 residues.

This chain joins TRBV6-5 and TRBJ2-1; 8 positions match TRBD1. V lost 6 bases, J lost 8 bases, and 6 bases stayed unmatched. CDR3 length equals 13 residues. Germline V CDR1 and CDR2: MNHEY, SVGAGI. The CDR3 nucleotides read TGTGCCAGCAGACTGACAGGGGCCGATGAGCAGTTCTTC. This sequence encodes CASRLTGADEQFF.